This TCR beta chain stems from a study of a mutant IDH1 vaccine in newly diagnosed glioma. About the study: In some groups vaccination began 4-6 weeks post-radiotherapy; others received it with temozolomide.

This table comes from immunoSEQ multiplex PCR, and its TCRdb copy is limited to in-frame clones, with some not included. Of some 31,000 clones in the sample, 75% to 90% were seen once. Study conclusions and caveats: Immune responses arising from the vaccine appeared in approximately 93% of patients. Whatever changes occurred in top peripheral T cell clonotypes seemed unrelated to pseudoprogression.

The V gene's germline CDR1 is SEHNR and CDR2 FQNEAQ (reference sequence). The CDR3 sequence is 11 residues long. V was cut by 8 bases and J by 1 base, with 5 bases left in between. Noted time point: week 23, last vaccination. One vaccine dose held 300 ug of mutant IDH1 20-mer peptide and came with topical imiquimod. To note about this clone: What it recognizes is unknown.

The TCR sequence derives from a woman aged 18-29 years with glioma. The V gene is TRBV7-9, the J gene TRBJ1-1, with unresolved D. The sequenced sample was PBMCs, obtained from a glioma patient whose treatment included an IDH1 peptide vaccine. CDR3 coding DNA: TGTGCCAGCCAAAGGAACACTGAAGCTTTCTTT. Translating gives CASQRNTEAFF.